This TCR beta chain was recovered during a study of patients and donors after allogeneic stem cell transplantation. V lost 1 base to trimming and J lost 0 bases, with 8 bases between them. The length of the CDR3 is 15 residues. Germline V CDR1 and CDR2: SGHTA, FQGNSA. TCRdb used MiXCR to reprocess the RT-PCR reads, holding one entry per CDR3 protein. Of about 28,000 distinct CDR3 sequences listed, around 6.8% are singletons. This clonotype was detected ten times or more. The chain combines TRBV7-2 with TRBJ2-3; D unclear. This TCR was sampled from a human donor who was either an allogeneic HSCT recipient or a stem cell or donor lymphocyte infusion donor (not recorded which). It is not recorded whose cells these are; they may come from a transplant donor. Sample: blood, either unsorted or a sorted T cell fraction (not recorded which). DNA for the CDR3: TGTGCCAGCAGCTTAGACGGAACTAGCACAGATACGCAGTATTTT. Translation gives CASSLDGTSTDTQYF.